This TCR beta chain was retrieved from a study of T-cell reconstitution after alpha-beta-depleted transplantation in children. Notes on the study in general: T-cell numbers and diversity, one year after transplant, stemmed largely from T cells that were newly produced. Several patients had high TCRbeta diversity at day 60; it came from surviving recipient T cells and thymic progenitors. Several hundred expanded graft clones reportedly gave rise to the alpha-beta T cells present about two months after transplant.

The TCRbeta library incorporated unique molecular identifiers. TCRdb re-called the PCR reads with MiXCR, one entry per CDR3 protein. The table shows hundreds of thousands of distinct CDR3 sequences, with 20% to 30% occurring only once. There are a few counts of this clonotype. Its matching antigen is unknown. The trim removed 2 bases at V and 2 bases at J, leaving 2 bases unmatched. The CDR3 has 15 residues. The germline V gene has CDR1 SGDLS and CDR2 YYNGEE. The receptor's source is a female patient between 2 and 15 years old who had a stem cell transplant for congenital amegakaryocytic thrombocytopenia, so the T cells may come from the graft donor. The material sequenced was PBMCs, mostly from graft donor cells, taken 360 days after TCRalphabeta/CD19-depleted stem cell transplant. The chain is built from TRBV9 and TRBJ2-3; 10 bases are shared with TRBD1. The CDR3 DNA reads TGTGCCAGCAGCGTGGGGACAGGGGCCACAGATACGCAGTATTTT. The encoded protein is CASSVGTGATDTQYF.